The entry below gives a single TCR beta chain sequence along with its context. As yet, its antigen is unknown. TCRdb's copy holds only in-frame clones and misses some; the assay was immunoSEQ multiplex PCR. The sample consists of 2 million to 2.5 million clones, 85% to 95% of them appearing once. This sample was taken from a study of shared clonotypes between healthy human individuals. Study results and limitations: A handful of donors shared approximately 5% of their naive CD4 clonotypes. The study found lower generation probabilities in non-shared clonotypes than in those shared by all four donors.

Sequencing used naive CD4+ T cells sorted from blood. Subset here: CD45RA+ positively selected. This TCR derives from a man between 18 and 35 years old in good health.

The CDR3 loop reads CASSLASSLGYNEQFF. The DNA of the CDR3 is TGTGCCAGCAGCTTAGCGTCTTCCCTGGGCTACAATGAGCAGTTCTTC. The rearrangement joins TRBV7-2 to TRBJ2-1; D is unclear. The V end was cut by 0 bases, the J end by 3 bases, with 12 bases between. The CDR3 is 16 amino acids. Per germline, CDR1 SGHTA and CDR2 FQGNSA. Full variable domain (missing parts from reference TRBV7-2 and TRBJ2-1): GAGVSQSPSNKVTEKGKDVELRCDPISGHTALYWYRQSLGQGLEFLIYFQGNSAPDKSGLPSDRFSAERTGGSVSTLTIQRTQQEDSAVYLCASSLASSLGYNEQFFGPGTRLTVL.